These 29 T cell receptor beta chains came from one sample sequenced in a study of blood T cell repertoires in COVID-19. Using immunoSEQ multiplex PCR, the repertoire was profiled, and TCRdb retains in-frame clones only, with some absent. The table shows roughly 250,000 clones, with 82% occurring only once. Sequenced: peripheral blood. These receptors all stem from a woman in her 70s with acute or convalescent COVID-19.

The V call is TRBV5-4, the J call TRBJ1-3, with 8 positions matching TRBD1. V lost 2 bases to trimming and J lost 2 bases; unmatched junction nucleotides: 3. The CDR3 has 15 amino acids. Per the germline V gene, CDR1 is SGHNT and CDR2 is YYREEE (reference sequence). Here the CDR3 reads CASSLDRGAGNTIYF. CDR3 nucleotides: TGTGCCAGCAGCTTAGACAGGGGAGCTGGAAACACCATATATTTT.

Comments on this clone: The identical CDR3 is also encoded by other nucleotide sequences in the sample. The rearrangement uses TRBV30 and TRBJ1-1; TRBD1 is a possible D gene (6 bases). Trimming pared 6 bases from V and 1 base from J, leaving 12 bases between. The CDR3 is 13 residues long. Germline CDR1 and CDR2: GTSNPN and SVGIG (reference sequence). CDR3 region: CACDRGGNTEAFF. CDR3 sequence (DNA): TGTGCCTGTGACAGAGGGGGGAACACTGAAGCTTTCTTT.

The chain links TRBV5-1 to TRBJ2-7; tentative D call: TRBD1 (6 bases). V was pared by 3 bases and J by 4 bases, with 17 bases between. CDR1 SGHRS and CDR2 YFSETQ come from the germline V gene. This CDR3 is 15 amino acids long. The CDR3 DNA is TGCGCCAGCAGCTGGGGGTTTACAGGGATGTACGAGCAGTACTTC. Protein sequence: CASSWGFTGMYEQYF.

The chain couples TRBV6-1 to TRBJ1-2; D may be TRBD1 (5 bases). This CDR3 has 17 residues. The germline V gene has CDR1 MNHNS and CDR2 SASEGT. The V gene lost 0 bases and the J gene lost 3 bases, with 17 bases spanning the gap. CDR3 sequence: CASSEAGGGAADYGYTF. CDR3 in DNA: TGTGCCAGCAGTGAAGCGGGGGGAGGGGCAGCGGACTATGGCTACACCTTC.

The chain couples TRBV7-2 to TRBJ2-3; 7 nucleotides line up with TRBD1. Germline trimming cut 5 bases from V and 7 bases from J; bases unmatched to any gene: 15. Germline V gene data show CDR1 as SGHTA and CDR2 as FQGNSA. The CDR3 runs 16 residues. CDR3: CASSLRQGRVANTQYF. Written as DNA, the CDR3 is TGTGCCAGCAGCCTCCGACAGGGACGAGTTGCAAATACGCAGTATTTT.

The rearrangement links TRBV24-1 to TRBJ1-5; maybe TRBD1 (6 bases). The CDR3 consists of 14 residues. V gave up 7 bases and J gave up 5 bases, with 14 bases separating them. Germline CDR1 reads KGHDR; CDR2 reads SFDVKD. This CDR3 is CATSTGSLDQPQHF. As DNA, the CDR3 is TGTGCCACCAGCACAGGGAGCTTGGATCAGCCCCAGCATTTT.

The V and J genes are TRBV27 and TRBJ2-5; TRBD2 agrees at 12 bases. Looked up from germline, CDR1 is MNHEY and CDR2 is SMNVEV (reference sequence). The CDR3 runs 19 residues. V shed 3 bases and J 2 bases; nucleotides not matched to a gene: 13. CDR3 sequence reads: CASSFRMALAGGGQETQYF. CDR3 sequence (DNA): TGTGCCAGCAGTTTCCGGATGGCACTAGCGGGGGGCGGGCAAGAGACCCAGTACTTC.

The V and J genes are TRBV6-5 and TRBJ2-1, with D uncertain. This CDR3 contains 11 residues. The germline V and J ends were trimmed by 7 bases and 4 bases, with 5 bases remaining between them. The germline gives CDR1 MNHEY, CDR2 SVGAGI. This chain's CDR3 is CASTLYNEQFF. The CDR3 region has the DNA TGTGCCAGCACACTATACAATGAGCAGTTCTTC.

For this clone: This CDR3 is also generated by other DNA sequences in the sample. The rearrangement links TRBV7-2 to TRBJ2-5, with TRBD1 matching 8 bases. The CDR3 extends over 13 amino acids. J lost 2 bases, V lost 5 bases, and 1 base had no gene match. CDR1 SGHTA and CDR2 FQGNSA come from the germline V gene. The CDR3 DNA follows: TGTGCCAGCAGCCGGGACAGGCAAGAGACCCAGTACTTC. It yields the protein CASSRDRQETQYF.

The genes are TRBV9 and TRBJ2-1; 13 bases are shared with TRBD2. This CDR3 comprises 16 residues. Trimming cost V 5 bases and J 2 bases; bases outside gene matches: 4. The germline CDR1 and CDR2 sequences are SGDLS and YYNGEE. DNA for the CDR3: TGTGCCAGCAGGGCGACTAGCGGGGGGCCCTACAATGAGCAGTTCTTC. Its translation is CASRATSGGPYNEQFF. Together with reference TRBV9 and TRBJ2-1, the CDR3 gives the full variable domain: DSGVTQTPKHLITATGQRVTLRCSPRSGDLSVYWYQQSLDQGLQFLIQYYNGEERAKGNILERFSAQQFPDLHSELNLSSLELGDSALYFCASRATSGGPYNEQFFGPGTRLTVL.

CDR3 amino acids: CASSHVGVQSGELFF. The CDR3 nucleotides read TGTGCCAGCAGCCATGTAGGGGTACAGAGCGGGGAGCTGTTTTTT. V and J are TRBV4-2 and TRBJ2-2, with D possibly matching TRBD1 (5 bases). Germline lookup yields CDR1 LGHNA and CDR2 YNFKEQ. The CDR3 has 15 amino acids. V shed 3 bases and J shed 7 bases, with 15 bases lying between them.

The rearrangement joins TRBV7-2 to TRBJ1-5; D is unresolved. This CDR3 comprises 15 residues. The V end lost 4 bases, the J end lost 0 bases, and 10 bases lay between the germline ends. The germline V gene encodes CDR1 SGHTA and CDR2 FQGNSA. The DNA of the CDR3 is TGTGCCAGCAGCTCCGGTCCCAATAGCAATCAGCCCCAGCATTTT. This encodes CASSSGPNSNQPQHF.

The chain uses TRBV2 and TRBJ1-6, with no clear D. The ends were cut back, 10 bases at V and 5 bases at J, with 18 bases in the middle. The CDR3 spans 15 residues. The germline V gene has CDR1 SNHLY and CDR2 FYNNEI. The CDR3 coding sequence is TGTGCCACCACGACCGAGGGCCAAAATAATTCACCCCTCCACTTT. As protein: CATTTEGQNNSPLHF.

The V gene is TRBV7-8, the J gene TRBJ2-5; 9 bases map to TRBD2. Germline CDR1 is SGHVS and CDR2 is FQNEAQ. This CDR3 spans 15 amino acids. V was clipped by 1 base and J by 5 bases; unmatched bases: 5. In DNA form, the CDR3 reads TGTGCCAGCAGCTTAGGGGCGGGGGGGCTGGAGACCCAGTACTTC. Translated, it gives CASSLGAGGLETQYF.

The chain joins TRBV5-1 to TRBJ2-5; 10 bases line up with TRBD1. There are 16 residues in the CDR3. Looked up from germline, CDR1 is SGHRS and CDR2 is YFSETQ. J gave up 5 bases and V 2 bases, and 9 bases lay outside the gene matches. This chain's CDR3 is CASSLTGTGVGETQYF. For the CDR3, the DNA is TGCGCCAGCAGCTTAACCGGGACAGGGGTCGGGGAGACCCAGTACTTC.

V gene TRBV5-1 combines with J gene TRBJ2-5; 8 bases match TRBD1. This CDR3 spans 15 amino acids. CDR1 is SGHRS, CDR2 YFSETQ, per germline. Germline trimming cut 0 bases from V and 2 bases from J; bases unmatched to any gene: 3. The CDR3 DNA reads TGCGCCAGCAGCTTGGCCGGACAGGGACAAGAGACCCAGTACTTC. Protein sequence: CASSLAGQGQETQYF.

This chain connects TRBV19 to TRBJ1-5, with 7 bases identical to TRBD1. Germline V gene lookup returns CDR1 LNHDA and CDR2 SQIVND (reference sequence). The CDR3 sequence is 14 residues long. J was trimmed by 4 bases and V by 6 bases; bases with no gene match: 6. The CDR3 reads CASRQTGTNQPQHF. The CDR3 DNA reads as TGTGCCAGTAGACAGACAGGGACAAATCAGCCCCAGCATTTT.

V gene TRBV5-5 combines with J gene TRBJ1-1; 10 bases agree with TRBD1. Germline-derived CDR1 and CDR2 are SGHKS and YYEKEE (reference sequence). Trimming removed 2 bases from V and 10 bases from J; junction bases left unmatched: 11. The CDR3 covers 15 residues. CDR3 amino acids: CASSLRGQGVPGAFF. In nucleotides, the CDR3 is TGTGCCAGCAGCTTACGAGGACAGGGGGTCCCTGGAGCTTTCTTT.

The V call is TRBV6-5, the J call TRBJ1-3; D gene ambiguous. Trimming left V 8 bases short and J 1 base short, with 15 bases between. The CDR3 spans 15 residues. CDR1 and CDR2 (germline): MNHEY, SVGAGI. The CDR3 DNA is TGTGCCAGCGCCGTTTTTAGCCGTTCTGGAAACACCATATATTTT. It encodes CASAVFSRSGNTIYF.

The rearrangement uses TRBV5-1 and TRBJ2-7; 10 nucleotides line up with TRBD2. Losses at the gene ends were 2 bases for V and 0 bases for J; bases not matched to a gene: 2. CDR1 is SGHRS and CDR2 is YFSETQ in the germline V gene. CDR3 length: 15 residues. This chain's CDR3 is CASSFSGGSSYEQYF. In nucleotides, the CDR3 is TGCGCCAGCAGCTTTAGCGGGGGGAGCTCCTACGAGCAGTACTTC.

V is TRBV11-3 and J is TRBJ2-6, with TRBD1 matching over 8 bases. V was clipped by 3 bases and J by 4 bases; unmatched bases: 5. Germline CDR1 SGHNT, CDR2 YENEEA. The CDR3 totals 16 residues. CDR3 sequence (DNA): TGTGCCAGCAGCTTGGGGACAGGCGACGGGGCCAACGTCCTGACTTTC. Translating it yields CASSLGTGDGANVLTF.

This clone was found a few times. The chain uses TRBV5-6 and TRBJ1-5, with D tentatively TRBD1 (5 bases). The germline gives CDR1 SGHDT, CDR2 YYEEEE. The ends were cut back, 1 base at V and 2 bases at J, with 10 bases in the middle. The CDR3 runs 15 residues. CDR3 nucleotides: TGTGCCAGCAGCTTGAGGGGTACGGGCAATCAGCCCCAGCATTTT. Translation gives CASSLRGTGNQPQHF.

This clone was observed a few times. This chain connects TRBV9 to TRBJ1-6; 7 positions match TRBD1. Germline assignment: CDR1 SGDLS and CDR2 YYNGEE. This CDR3 contains 15 residues. Trimming removed 3 bases from V and 9 bases from J; junction bases left unmatched: 9. As DNA, the CDR3 is TGTGCCAGCAGCGCCCAGGGACAGAGTTCTTCACCCCTCCACTTT. Translating it yields CASSAQGQSSSPLHF.

The chain recombines TRBV10-3 with TRBJ2-3; 11 positions match TRBD1. There are 14 residues in the CDR3. Losses at the gene ends were 7 bases for V and 4 bases for J; bases not matched to a gene: 4. Germline V lookup: CDR1 ENHRY, CDR2 SYGVKD. The chain's CDR3 is CAINRDRGADTQYF. Written as DNA, the CDR3 is TGTGCCATCAATCGGGACAGGGGGGCAGATACGCAGTATTTT.

The J gene is TRBJ2-7, the V gene TRBV30; 7 nucleotides agree with TRBD1. CDR1 and CDR2 from the germline V gene are GTSNPN and SVGIG (reference sequence). This CDR3 contains 13 residues. The trim removed 4 bases at V and 6 bases at J, leaving 9 bases unmatched. Here the CDR3 reads CAWTMDRSGEQYF. The CDR3 DNA sequence: TGTGCCTGGACCATGGACAGGTCTGGCGAGCAGTACTTC.

The CDR3 region is CASSARQGALNEQFF. CDR3 nucleotides: TGTGCCAGCAGCGCCCGACAGGGGGCCCTCAATGAGCAGTTCTTC. The chain uses TRBV9 and TRBJ2-1, with 10 bases that match TRBD1. Germline CDR1 is SGDLS and CDR2 is YYNGEE. This CDR3 has 15 amino acids. V lost 3 bases, J lost 6 bases, and 6 bases stayed unmatched.

J is TRBJ1-5 and V is TRBV18; D is uncertain. In germline, CDR1 is KGHSH, CDR2 LQKENI. V lost 6 bases, J lost 5 bases, and 17 bases lay in between. CDR3 size: 15 residues. The CDR3 here is CASSLGGLWDQPQHF. DNA for the CDR3: TGTGCCAGCTCGCTGGGAGGACTCTGGGATCAGCCCCAGCATTTT.

A single count supports this clone. The V and J genes are TRBV10-3 and TRBJ1-6, with 7 nucleotides matching TRBD1. This CDR3 is 15 amino acids long. V dropped 5 bases and J dropped 6; count of bases not matched to a gene: 7. CDR1 is ENHRY and CDR2 is SYGVKD in the germline V gene. The CDR3 is CAISPSDRTNSPLHF. CDR3 sequence (DNA): TGTGCCATCAGTCCCTCGGACAGGACTAATTCACCCCTCCACTTT.

The V call is TRBV19, the J call TRBJ1-3, with no clear D. V shed 3 bases and J shed 3 bases, with 15 bases lying between them. From germline, CDR1 is LNHDA and CDR2 SQIVND (reference sequence). CDR3 size: 16 residues. The CDR3 protein is CASSIARLVFGNTIYF. CDR3 coding DNA: TGTGCCAGTAGTATTGCGCGGTTGGTCTTTGGAAACACCATATATTTT.